This paragraph covers one T cell receptor beta chain sequence. These data come from a study of blood T cell repertoires in COVID-19. The germline V gene has CDR1 MNHEY and CDR2 SMNVEV (reference sequence). This CDR3 comprises 19 residues. V shed 1 base and J 3 bases; nucleotides not matched to a gene: 14. Participants spanned ages 18 to 89 years and resided in 20 to 30 US areas. The recovered donors of Cohort 3 showed two negative PCRs, clearance, or symptom resolution. TCRdb's table, derived via immunoSEQ multiplex PCR, lists solely in-frame clones and lacks some. The sample yields some 200,000 clones, 84% seen once.

The receptor comes from a man aged 35-49 years who had recovered from COVID-19. The rearrangement links TRBV27 to TRBJ2-3, with 9 bases aligning to TRBD2. The specimen was PBMCs or T cells enriched from blood (not recorded which). CDR3 bases: TGTGCCAGCAGTTTATTGGTTAGCGGGGGTACTCCCAGAACAGATACGCAGTATTTT. As protein: CASSLLVSGGTPRTDTQYF.